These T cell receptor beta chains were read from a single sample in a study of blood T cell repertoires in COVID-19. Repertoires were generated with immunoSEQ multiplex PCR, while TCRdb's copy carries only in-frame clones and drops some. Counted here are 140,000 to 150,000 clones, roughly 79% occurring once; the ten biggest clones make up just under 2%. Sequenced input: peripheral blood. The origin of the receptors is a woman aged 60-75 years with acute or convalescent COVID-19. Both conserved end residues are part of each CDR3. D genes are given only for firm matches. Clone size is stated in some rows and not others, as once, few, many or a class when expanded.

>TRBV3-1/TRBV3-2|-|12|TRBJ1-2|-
CASSQAGDGYTF
TGTGCCAGCAGCCAAGCAGGGGATGGCTACACCTTC
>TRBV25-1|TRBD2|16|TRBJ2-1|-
CASSKLAEASYNEQFF
TGTGCCAGCAGTAAACTAGCGGAGGCATCCTACAATGAGCAGTTCTTC
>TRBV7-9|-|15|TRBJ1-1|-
CASSLVGGITVEAFF
TGTGCCAGCAGCTTAGTGGGGGGGATTACAGTTGAAGCTTTCTTT
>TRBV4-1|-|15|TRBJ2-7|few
CASSQDQGGPYEQYF
TGCGCCAGCAGCCAAGATCAGGGTGGGCCCTACGAGCAGTACTTC
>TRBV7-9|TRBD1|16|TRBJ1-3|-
CASSRLLGQGGNTIYF
TGTGCCAGCAGCCGTCTACTCGGACAGGGGGGAAACACCATATATTTT
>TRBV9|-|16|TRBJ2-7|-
CASSVEFRSSSYEQYF
TGTGCCAGCAGCGTAGAGTTCCGCTCGAGCTCCTACGAGCAGTACTTC
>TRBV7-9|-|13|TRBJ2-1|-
CASSLALNNEQFF
TGTGCCAGCAGCTTAGCCCTAAACAATGAGCAGTTCTTC
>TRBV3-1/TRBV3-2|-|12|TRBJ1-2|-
CASSQFGGGYTF
TGTGCCAGCAGCCAATTTGGGGGCGGCTACACCTTC
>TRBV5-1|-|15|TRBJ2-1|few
CASSFLQSPPDEQFF
TGCGCCAGCAGCTTTCTACAGAGCCCTCCTGATGAGCAGTTCTTC
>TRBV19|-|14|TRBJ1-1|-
CASRRTAKDTEAFF
TGTGCCAGTAGGAGGACAGCCAAGGACACTGAAGCTTTCTTT